This TCR beta chain was identified during a study of molecular identifiers for immune sequencing clone quantification. Each CDR3 protein is one row after TCRdb ran MiXCR on the PCR reads. Of 85,000 to 120,000 distinct CDR3 sequences listed, 35% are singletons. V lost 5 bases, J lost 0 bases, and 4 bases lay in between. The length of the CDR3 is 13 residues. Germline CDR1 reads MNHEY; CDR2 reads SMNVEV (reference sequence). Concerning this clonotype itself: This likely comes from a read error, as the CDR3 has no conserved phenylalanine or tryptophan at its end.

The specimen sequenced was naive CD8+ T cells from blood, with Jurkat cell RNA spiked in. Subset given: FACS-sorted CD8+CD4-CCR7+CD45RA+ naive T cells. This TCR came from a human donor in good health. Some libraries in this study had Jurkat cell RNA spiked in. V and J are TRBV27 and TRBJ2-2; D is unresolved. The CDR3 DNA follows: TGTGCCAGCAGTCCCACGAACACCGGGGAGCTGTTTTAT. Protein: CASSPTNTGELFY.